These 13 T cell receptor beta chains were sequenced from one sample in a study of cytomegalovirus exposure and HLA in healthy donors. Researchers ran the PCR with 60 Vbeta and 13 Jbeta primers. The data were produced by immunoSEQ multiplex PCR, yet TCRdb's version contains in-frame clones alone and is incomplete. This table has approximately 270,000 clones, 80% appearing once. The sample was PBMCs. Source of these receptors: a girl aged 2 to 9 in good health and CMV-seronegative.

The V and J genes are TRBV10-2 and TRBJ1-1, with D possibly TRBD1 on 5 matching bases. Per the germline V gene, CDR1 is WSHSY and CDR2 is SAAADI. Trimming cost V 5 bases and J 5 bases, with 12 bases left between them. The CDR3 is 13 residues long. The CDR3 loop reads CASSQTQGTEAFF. The CDR3 DNA is TGCGCCAGCAGTCAAACTCAGGGAACTGAAGCTTTCTTT.

The J gene is TRBJ2-1, the V gene TRBV29-1; 9 bases align to TRBD1. The trim removed 6 bases at V and 3 bases at J, leaving 6 bases unmatched. CDR1 SQVTM and CDR2 ANQGSEA come from the germline V gene. This CDR3 spans 14 amino acids. The CDR3 nucleotides are TGCAGCGTGCCACAGGGGGCCAACTACAATGAGCAGTTCTTC. This translates into CSVPQGANYNEQFF.

J is TRBJ2-2 and V is TRBV2; 12 positions match TRBD2. The ends lost 6 bases at V and 7 bases at J; junction bases unmatched: 18. The CDR3 runs 19 residues. Germline CDR1 and CDR2: SNHLY and FYNNEI. The CDR3 DNA is TGTGCCAGCAGATCCGGACTAGCGGGACCCCAACCGAAGCACGGGGAGCTGTTTTTT. Translating it yields CASRSGLAGPQPKHGELFF.

This chain links TRBV2 with TRBJ2-1; 8 bases match TRBD2. V shed 3 bases, J shed 9 bases, and the junction held 7 bases outside the gene matches. The germline gives CDR1 SNHLY, CDR2 FYNNEI. The CDR3 has 14 amino acids. The CDR3 sequence is CASSESGRFTEQFF. The CDR3 nucleotides read TGTGCCAGCAGTGAGAGCGGGAGATTTACTGAGCAGTTCTTC.

V and J are TRBV29-1 and TRBJ2-5; perhaps TRBD1 as D (5 bases). Trimming pared 3 bases from V and 5 bases from J, leaving 10 bases between. Germline-derived CDR1 and CDR2 are SQVTM and ANQGSEA. This CDR3 spans 12 amino acids. CDR3 coding DNA: TGCAGCGTTGAGTCAGGGTGGGAGACCCAGTACTTC. Protein sequence: CSVESGWETQYF.

This chain links TRBV21-1 with TRBJ1-1; TRBD1, the table's D call, was not compared with the DNA. TRBV21-1 is given as a pseudogene. This CDR3 is 14 amino acids long. The chain's CDR3 is CASSKATANTEAFF. The CDR3 bases are TGTGCCAGCAGCAAAGCGACAGCGAACACTGAAGCTTTCTTT.

The gene calls are TRBV7-6 and TRBJ1-1; D not certain. The CDR3 has 15 amino acids. Germline V gene lookup returns CDR1 SGHVS and CDR2 FNYEAQ. The V gene lost 3 bases and the J gene lost 0 bases, with 11 bases spanning the gap. CDR3 in amino acids: CASSFRSNLNTEAFF. The CDR3 DNA reads as TGTGCCAGCAGCTTCCGGTCCAATTTGAACACTGAAGCTTTCTTT.

The chain couples TRBV7-9 to TRBJ2-3; 7 bases fit TRBD2. CDR1 is SEHNR, CDR2 FQNEAQ, per germline (reference sequence). This CDR3 has 17 residues. V lost 1 base, J lost 0 bases, and 7 bases stayed unmatched. The CDR3 here is CASSLGSGSGSTDTQYF. The DNA of the CDR3 is TGTGCCAGCAGCTTAGGGTCCGGTAGCGGGAGCACAGATACGCAGTATTTT.

The chain recombines TRBV28 with TRBJ1-3; no clear D. The CDR3 is 15 amino acids. V was trimmed by 4 bases and J by 1 base, leaving 11 bases between them. CDR1 is MDHEN and CDR2 is SYDVKM in the germline V gene. The CDR3 DNA follows: TGTGCCAGCAGTTCGACAACACTTTCTGGAAACACCATATATTTT. Translating gives CASSSTTLSGNTIYF.

The J gene is TRBJ1-1, the V gene TRBV28; TRBD1 might be the D (5 bases). CDR3 length: 12 residues. Germline V gene data show CDR1 as MDHEN and CDR2 as SYDVKM. V was clipped by 3 bases and J by 7 bases, with 9 bases between them. CDR3 sequence (DNA): TGTGCCAGCAGTTTCCCCGGGGGTGAAGCTTTCTTT. Translated: CASSFPGGEAFF.

The chain couples TRBV7-9 to TRBJ2-4; TRBD2 matches at 14 bases. The V gene's germline CDR1 is SEHNR and CDR2 FQNEAQ (reference sequence). Trimming took 0 bases from V and 4 from J; bases not matched to a gene: 8. The CDR3 sequence is 19 residues long. CDR3 amino acids: CASSLAYPGLAGAKNIQYF. Here the CDR3 DNA reads TGTGCCAGCAGCTTAGCCTATCCGGGACTAGCGGGGGCAAAAAACATTCAGTACTTC.

This chain uses TRBV29-1 with TRBJ2-7; TRBD1 agrees at 9 bases. The CDR3 length is 16 residues. The germline V gene encodes CDR1 SQVTM and CDR2 ANQGSEA. The V gene end was trimmed by 1 base and the J gene end by 6 bases; junction bases not matched to a gene: 13. CDR3: CSVEVHTGGRGSEQYF. CDR3 in DNA: TGCAGCGTTGAAGTTCACACAGGGGGCAGGGGTTCCGAGCAGTACTTC.

This chain joins TRBV27 and TRBJ2-2; TRBD2 aligns across 12 bases. With 5 bases clipped from V and 6 bases from J, the junction kept 7 bases outside the gene matches. Germline V CDR1 and CDR2: MNHEY, SMNVEV (reference sequence). This CDR3 comprises 16 residues. For the CDR3, the DNA is TGTGCCAGCAGTCCCCTAGCGGGGGGGCGGTCCGGGGAGCTGTTTTTT. Its protein is CASSPLAGGRSGELFF.